The T cell receptor (beta chain) under discussion was sequenced for a study of blood T cell repertoires in COVID-19. V dropped 1 base and J dropped 3; count of bases not matched to a gene: 4. This CDR3 is 15 amino acids long. The V gene's germline CDR1 is SGHNT and CDR2 YYREEE (reference sequence). TCRdb's copy holds only in-frame clones and misses some; the assay was immunoSEQ multiplex PCR. The table has 85,000 to 130,000 clones, 60% to 85% seen once. The chain combines TRBV5-4 with TRBJ2-5; 9 positions match TRBD2. Sequencing was carried out using peripheral blood. The clonotype originates from a man aged 80 or over with COVID-19, enrolled during active disease. The CDR3 coding sequence is TGTGCCAGCAGCTTGAACCCTAGCGGGAAAGAGACCCAGTACTTC. Translated: CASSLNPSGKETQYF.